This note documents a single T cell receptor (beta chain) sequence. Its cognate antigen is unknown. The sample is drawn from a study of OX40 agonist ivuxolimab in advanced cancers. Germline CDR1 reads SGDLS; CDR2 reads YYNGEE. This CDR3 spans 16 amino acids. J was trimmed by 6 bases and V by 0 bases; bases with no gene match: 8. Study-wide results and limits: At 0.1 to 3.0 mg/kg and by week 6, CD4+ and CD8+ T cells in the blood had expanded clonally. It was also the case that some nonresponders had low normalized T-cell clonal expansion.

Assay: immunoSEQ multiplex PCR; the TCRdb copy retains only in-frame clones and omits some. The data contain roughly 93,000 clones, more than 80% of them singletons. Patients who had autoimmune disease history or got systemic immunosuppression were left out. The sequencing here drew on CD4+ or CD8+ T cells sorted from blood, taken in a trial of the OX40 agonist ivuxolimab. The chain employs TRBV9 and TRBJ2-1; 8 nucleotides agree with TRBD2. The receptor was isolated from an adult with an advanced solid tumor such as melanoma, head and neck, liver or kidney cancer. The CDR3 sequence is CASSVVPGGRSNEQFF. The CDR3 DNA sequence: TGTGCCAGCAGCGTAGTCCCGGGAGGGCGAAGCAATGAGCAGTTCTTC.